This T cell receptor (beta chain) comes out of a study of PD-1 blockade in mismatch repair-deficient tumors. The V end was cut by 5 bases, the J end by 4 bases, with 18 bases between. Germline lookup yields CDR1 SGHVS and CDR2 FQNEAQ. The CDR3 is made up of 16 amino acids. Sequenced by immunoSEQ multiplex PCR; TCRdb stores in-frame clones only, minus some. The repertoire consists of about 16,000 clones, with 80% to 85% occurring once and the leading ten covering 3.4%. The sequences come from PBMCs, collected 4 weeks after starting pembrolizumab. This sequence joins TRBV7-8 and TRBJ1-5; a possible D gene is TRBD1 (5 bases). This clonotype was obtained from an adult with mismatch repair-deficient cancer. The CDR3 DNA follows: TGTGCCAGCAGCCCCCTGGGAGGGGAGGTTAATCAGCCCCAGCATTTT. Translated, it gives CASSPLGGEVNQPQHF.